This TCR beta chain was identified in a study of blood T cell repertoires in COVID-19. Overall study: Acute and convalescent COVID-19 samples came from the United States, Italy and Spain. T cells, B-cell-depleted T cells, or PBMCs provided the cDNA or gDNA that served as material.

With V trimmed by 5 bases and J by 1 base, 1 base remained unmatched. Germline V gene data show CDR1 as SGHVS and CDR2 as FQNEAQ. This CDR3 has 14 residues. Original processing notes: The assay estimated nucleated cells by amplifying reference gene primers. The repertoire was sequenced with immunoSEQ multiplex PCR; TCRdb's copy has only in-frame clones and lacks some. V, J and clone size derive from that table, while D and trimming were established from the DNA sequence. The sample includes about 250,000 clones, 60% to 75% of them seen just once. On this clone itself: The sample carries other DNA sequences with the same CDR3.

Sequenced sample: peripheral blood. The chain couples TRBV7-8 to TRBJ1-5; TRBD1 matches 8 bases. The source of this sequence is an elderly woman with acute or convalescent COVID-19. CDR3 sequence (DNA): TGTGCCAGCAGCCGGACAGGGAGCAATCAGCCCCAGCATTTT. Translating it yields CASSRTGSNQPQHF.